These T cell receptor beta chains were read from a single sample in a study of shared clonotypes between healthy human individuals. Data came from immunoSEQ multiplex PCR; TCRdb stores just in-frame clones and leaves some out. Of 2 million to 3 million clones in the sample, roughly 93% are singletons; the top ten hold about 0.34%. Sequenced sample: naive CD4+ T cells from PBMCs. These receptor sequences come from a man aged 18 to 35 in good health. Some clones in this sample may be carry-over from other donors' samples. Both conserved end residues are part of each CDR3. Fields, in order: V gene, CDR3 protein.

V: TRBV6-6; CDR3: CASSYAHDLSSYGYTF
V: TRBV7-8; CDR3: CASSLVGNSLTDTQYF
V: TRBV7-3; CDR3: CASSPAPYQETQYF
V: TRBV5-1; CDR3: CASSQGVNTEAFF
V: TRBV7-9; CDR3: CASSQWGFTDTQYF
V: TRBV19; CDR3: CASSTTGQGTYEQYF
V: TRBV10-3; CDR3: CAISESSEEQYF
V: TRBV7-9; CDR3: CASSLLSEASATQYF
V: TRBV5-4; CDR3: CASSLVRGAETEAFF
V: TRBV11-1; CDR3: CASSDTTGQGPDTQYF
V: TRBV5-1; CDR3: CASSQRDENLWEQYF
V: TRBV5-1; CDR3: CASSRDSQGDEQFF
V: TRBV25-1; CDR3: CASRLTGELFF
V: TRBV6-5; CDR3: CASSAWRSSYNEQFF
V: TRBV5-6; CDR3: CASSPIQGGNTGELFF
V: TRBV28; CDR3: CASSLEAGAFF
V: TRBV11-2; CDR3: CASSFDTYYNEQFF
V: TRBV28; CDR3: CASSFLQGNEQFF
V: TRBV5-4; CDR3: CASSLGLDREAFF
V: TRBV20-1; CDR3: CSLQSGYGYTF
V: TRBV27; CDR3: CASSRSGDGSNQPQHF
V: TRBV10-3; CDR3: CAISERGSTSGEQFF
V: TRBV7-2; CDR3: CASSSKRTAGELFF
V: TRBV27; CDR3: CASSPIGTTGQYF
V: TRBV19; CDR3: CASTPGLDYGYTF
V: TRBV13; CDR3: CASSSGTLRPGAYEQYF
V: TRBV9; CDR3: CASSVGITGLANEQYF
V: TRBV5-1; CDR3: CASSVPGTSADTQYF
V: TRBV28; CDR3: CASSFLTGANYGYTF
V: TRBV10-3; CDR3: CAIKRGTGDLSNSPLHF
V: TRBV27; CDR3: CASSFEGGGNQPQHF
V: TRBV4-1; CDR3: CASSPLMHYGYTF
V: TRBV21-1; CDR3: CASSLWERRGEQYF
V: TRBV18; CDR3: CASSEYSGGDYGYTF
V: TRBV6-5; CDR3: CASSYSTGNIQYF
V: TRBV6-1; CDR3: CASSERLLAGGGELFF
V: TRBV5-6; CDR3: CASSLGLAPNNEQFF
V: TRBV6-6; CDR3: CASSGTGNGNTIYF
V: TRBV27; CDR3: CASSLAGPYNEQFF
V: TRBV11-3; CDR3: CASSLEVAGGYNEQFF
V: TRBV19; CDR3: CASIATSGNYNEQFF
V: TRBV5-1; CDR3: CASSSGGPENEQFF
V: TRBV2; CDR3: CASRRQVLGEKLFF
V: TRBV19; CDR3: CASSSQGAGETQYF
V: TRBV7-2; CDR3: CASSLSSGTTYNEQFF
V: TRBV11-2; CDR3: CASSLGGNFDEQYF
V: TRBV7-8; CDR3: CASSPRQQGLNTEAFF
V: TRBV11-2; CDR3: CASSLERTGYNEQFF
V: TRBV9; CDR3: CASSVAHPGQGHGYTF
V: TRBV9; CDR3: CASSSGVFTEAFF
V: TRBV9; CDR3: CASSVTSRGREQYF
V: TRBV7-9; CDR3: CASRFGGNNEQFF
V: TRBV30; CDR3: CAWRGRGELFF
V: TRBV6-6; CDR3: CASSLRGLYNEQFF
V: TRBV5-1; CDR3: CASSERYGTTDTQYF
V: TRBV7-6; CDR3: CASSLGWGQRNTF
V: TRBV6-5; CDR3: CASSYAGGSYNSPLHF
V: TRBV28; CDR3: CASSPRTGVNTEAFF
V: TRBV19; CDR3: CASSIGGQGVQYF